This TCR beta chain was recorded in a study of neurological immune-mediated disorders. The study, taken as a whole, reports: HTLV-1-associated myelopathy displayed the greatest TCR clonal expansion, and multiple sclerosis exhibited the smallest, lower than that of healthy controls.

The CDR3 loop spans 11 amino acids. Germline loops: CDR1 MNHEY, CDR2 SVGEGT. V gave up 6 bases and J gave up 4 bases, with 4 bases separating them. In Maryland, USA, blood bank volunteers were the healthy controls. PBMCs numbering 2 million and stored at -80 C yielded the unsorted libraries. Synthesis of cDNA used 5'RACE (with 10-nucleotide random UMIs). One entry per CDR3 protein results from TCRdb running MiXCR on the 5' RACE reads. The profile shows under 90,000 distinct CDR3 sequences, approximately 10% of them singletons. This clonotype was counted many times. Its antigen is still unknown. This clonotype was sampled from a man aged 40-49 years in good health. This chain connects TRBV6-2 or TRBV6-3 to TRBJ2-1; D is uncertain. The sequenced sample was PBMCs. The CDR3 DNA reads as TGTGCCAGCAGGCAATACAATGAGCAGTTCTTC. It yields the protein CASRQYNEQFF.